A selection of T cell receptor beta chains follows, all from one sample in a study of T-cell reconstitution after alpha-beta-depleted transplantation in children. TCRdb reprocessed the PCR reads with MiXCR, giving one entry per CDR3 protein. The table records about 580,000 distinct CDR3 sequences, more than 20% of them present only once. The material sequenced was PBMCs, mostly from graft donor cells, taken 360 days after TCRalphabeta/CD19-depleted stem cell transplant. The receptors were gathered from a boy younger than two who had a stem cell transplant for acute myeloid leukemia, so the T cells may come from the graft donor. Each CDR3 is given without its conserved first and last residue.

v_gene	j_gene	CDR3aa
TRBV20-1	TRBJ2-7	SAIRTGAYEQY
TRBV5-1	TRBJ2-7	ASSLETGGDYEQY
TRBV27	TRBJ2-1	ATGPNEQF
TRBV7-2	TRBJ1-1	ASSSQDRGRWTEAF
TRBV4-3	TRBJ2-7	ASSQAPRQGINEQY
TRBV29-1	TRBJ2-3	SLSWTSGGARTQY
TRBV18	TRBJ2-3	ASGAGTSGGATDTQY
TRBV20-1	TRBJ2-1	SARPSGAPYNEQF
TRBV24-1	TRBJ2-3	ATRGIFTDTQY
TRBV20-1	TRBJ2-3	SASPTSGVTDTQY
TRBV20-1	TRBJ1-5	SAAQGRTVNQPQH
TRBV13	TRBJ2-3	ASSLRGPQIRSILSEATDTQY
TRBV25-1	TRBJ1-2	ASSDEVGDYT
TRBV27	TRBJ2-3	ASSLQLPQHEDTQY
TRBV12-3/TRBV12-4	TRBJ1-2	ASSLGPRFYGYT
TRBV20-1	TRBJ2-3	SARDRGGWSTDTQY
TRBV14	TRBJ2-5	ASSQRRQGAGETQY
TRBV4-2	TRBJ2-7	ASSQRGPSYEQY
TRBV15	TRBJ1-1	ATSYPQGAQAF
TRBV29-1	TRBJ1-1	SVERRRGRYTEAF
TRBV29-1	TRBJ2-7	SVVRGTYEQY
TRBV7-3	TRBJ2-1	ASSLPSVAGRNEQF
TRBV6-2/TRBV6-3	TRBJ2-7	ASSYGLEGYEQY
TRBV7-9	TRBJ2-4	ASSSRRDIQY
TRBV7-2	TRBJ2-4	ASSLALEWQDNIQY
TRBV19	TRBJ2-7	ASSSQASAYEQY
TRBV5-1	TRBJ2-1	ASSRPRTGEGVNEQF
TRBV3-1	TRBJ2-5	ASSPTIPGQPQETQY
TRBV7-9	TRBJ2-5	ASSPEAGGAETQY